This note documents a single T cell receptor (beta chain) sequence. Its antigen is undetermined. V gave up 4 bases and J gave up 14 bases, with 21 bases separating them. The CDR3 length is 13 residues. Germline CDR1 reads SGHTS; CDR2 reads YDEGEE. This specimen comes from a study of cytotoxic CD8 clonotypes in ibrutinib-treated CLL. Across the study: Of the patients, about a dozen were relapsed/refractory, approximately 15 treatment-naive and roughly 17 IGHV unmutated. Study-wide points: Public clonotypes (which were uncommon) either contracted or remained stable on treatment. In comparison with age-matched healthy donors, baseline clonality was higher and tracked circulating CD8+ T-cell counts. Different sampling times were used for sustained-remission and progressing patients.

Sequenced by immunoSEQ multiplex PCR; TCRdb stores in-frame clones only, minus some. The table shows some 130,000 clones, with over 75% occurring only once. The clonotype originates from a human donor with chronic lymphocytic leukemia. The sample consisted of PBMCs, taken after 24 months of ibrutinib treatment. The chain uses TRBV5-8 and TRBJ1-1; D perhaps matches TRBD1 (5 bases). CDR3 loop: CASSLGRFGTGFF. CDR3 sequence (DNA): TGTGCCAGCAGCCTGGGACGTTTCGGCACGGGGTTCTTT.